Following are 25 T cell receptor beta chains from one sample sequenced in a study of blood T cell repertoires in COVID-19. Libraries were prepared by immunoSEQ multiplex PCR; TCRdb keeps only in-frame clonotypes and omits some of them. The sample records approximately 100,000 clones, 90% to 95% being singletons. What was sequenced was peripheral blood. The receptors derive from a man between 60 and 75 years old with acute or convalescent COVID-19.

This clone was observed a single time. The genes are TRBV5-1 and TRBJ1-3; no firm D call. Germline V lookup: CDR1 SGHRS, CDR2 YFSETQ. V lost 4 bases to trimming and J lost 0 bases, with 11 bases between them. This CDR3 region has 15 residues. CDR3 loop: CASSTGGSSGNTIYF. CDR3 sequence (DNA): TGCGCCAGCAGCACCGGCGGCTCCTCTGGAAACACCATATATTTT.

This clone was seen just once. CDR3 DNA: TGTGCCAGCAGCCGCGGGACTAGCGATATAGCCAATGAGCAGTTCTTC. Its translation is CASSRGTSDIANEQFF. The chain has TRBV4-2 and TRBJ2-1; TRBD2 matches at 10 bases. In germline, CDR1 is LGHNA, CDR2 YNFKEQ. V lost 4 bases to trimming and J lost 6 bases; unmatched junction nucleotides: 9. This CDR3 comprises 16 residues.

This clone was seen once. The CDR3 sequence: CASWGGLAGVNEQFF. The CDR3 DNA is TGCGCCAGCTGGGGTGGACTAGCGGGAGTCAATGAGCAGTTCTTC. The J gene is TRBJ2-1, the V gene TRBV5-1; TRBD2 matches 13 bases. The CDR3 covers 15 residues. Germline values: CDR1 SGHRS, CDR2 YFSETQ. The V and J ends lost 7 bases and 6 bases, in that order; junction bases with no gene match: 7. Combining the CDR3 with reference TRBV5-1 and TRBJ2-1 gives the whole variable domain KAGVTQTPRYLIKTRGQQVTLSCSPISGHRSVSWYQQTPGQGLQFLFEYFSETQRNKGNFPGRFSGRQFSNSRSEMNVSTLELGDSALYLCASWGGLAGVNEQFFGPGTRLTVL.

J is TRBJ2-3 and V is TRBV6-5; TRBD2 might be the D (5 bases). The ends were cut back, 2 bases at V and 4 bases at J, with 13 bases in the middle. This CDR3 has 15 residues. Germline lookup yields CDR1 MNHEY and CDR2 SVGAGI. The CDR3 DNA reads as TGTGCCAGCAGTTACCGTCCGGGGATCGCAGATACGCAGTATTTT. This sequence encodes CASSYRPGIADTQYF.

V gene TRBV23-1 combines with J gene TRBJ1-5; possible D gene TRBD1, 5 bases. TRBV23-1 has ORF status, its function being uncertain. The CDR3 loop spans 17 amino acids. The V gene lost 0 bases and the J gene lost 1 base, with 13 bases spanning the gap. The CDR3 loop is CASSQSMVGVSNQPQHF. The CDR3 nucleotides are TGCGCCAGCAGTCAATCGATGGTAGGGGTGAGCAATCAGCCCCAGCATTTT.

V is TRBV4-1 and J is TRBJ1-6; a possible D gene is TRBD1 (5 bases). Germline V CDR1 and CDR2: MGHRA, YSYEKL. This CDR3 contains 15 residues. The ends were cut back, 0 bases at V and 8 bases at J, with 11 bases in the middle. The CDR3 reads CASSQDQQGDSPLHF. The CDR3 DNA is TGCGCCAGCAGCCAAGATCAGCAGGGTGATTCACCCCTCCACTTT.

This rearrangement joins TRBV24-1 to TRBJ1-1; 7 positions match TRBD1. Germline loops: CDR1 KGHDR, CDR2 SFDVKD. The CDR3 covers 18 residues. V was clipped by 9 bases and J by 0 bases; unmatched bases: 18. CDR3 sequence (DNA): TGTGCCACCGAAGCCAGATTGGACAGGCGATATTTGAACACTGAAGCTTTCTTT. Translated: CATEARLDRRYLNTEAFF.

This chain uses TRBV6-6 with TRBJ2-5, with D hard to call. The CDR3 sequence is 12 residues long. V was clipped by 2 bases and J by 5 bases, with 6 bases between them. Germline V gene sequence: CDR1 MNHNY, CDR2 SVGAGI (reference sequence). The CDR3 nucleotides are TGTGCCAGCAGTTACCTACGGGAGACCCAGTACTTC. It translates to CASSYLRETQYF.

The V call is TRBV5-4, the J call TRBJ1-4; perhaps TRBD1 as D (5 bases). Trimming removed 0 bases at V and 6 bases at J, with 9 bases between. Germline V gene data show CDR1 as SGHNT and CDR2 as YYREEE (reference sequence). This CDR3 region has 14 residues. This chain's CDR3 is CASSLVGGDEKLFF. The CDR3 nucleotides read TGTGCCAGCAGCTTGGTGGGGGGGGATGAAAAACTGTTTTTT.

The chain combines TRBV10-3 with TRBJ2-3, with TRBD2 matching over 10 bases. CDR1 ENHRY and CDR2 SYGVKD come from the germline V gene. With 4 bases clipped from V and 2 bases from J, the junction kept 6 bases outside the gene matches. CDR3 length: 16 residues. CDR3 sequence reads: CAISGASGSNTDTQYF. CDR3 coding DNA: TGTGCCATCAGTGGGGCTAGCGGGAGTAACACAGATACGCAGTATTTT.

This chain joins TRBV28 and TRBJ1-5; no clear D gene. Germline V gene sequence: CDR1 MDHEN, CDR2 SYDVKM. The CDR3 covers 12 residues. Deletions cut 4 bases from V and 6 bases from J, with 7 bases between. The CDR3 sequence is CASSSASQPQHF. The CDR3 DNA sequence: TGTGCCAGCAGTTCCGCTAGTCAGCCCCAGCATTTT.

The chain couples TRBV28 to TRBJ2-7, with D perhaps matching TRBD2 (5 bases). Trimming cost V 2 bases and J 2 bases, with 10 bases left between them. The CDR3 covers 14 residues. The germline V gene has CDR1 MDHEN and CDR2 SYDVKM. The CDR3 coding sequence is TGTGCCAGCAGTTTACGGGAAAGGCCCTACGAGCAGTACTTC. Encoded protein: CASSLRERPYEQYF.

The V call is TRBV10-2, the J call TRBJ2-3; 13 bases map to TRBD2. This CDR3 spans 14 amino acids. The germline V gene has CDR1 WSHSY and CDR2 SAAADI. The V and J ends lost 6 bases and 15 bases, in that order; junction bases with no gene match: 12. The CDR3 reads CASSQLAGGPGVYF. In DNA form, the CDR3 reads TGCGCCAGCAGCCAACTAGCGGGAGGGCCCGGGGTATATTTT.

This clone was counted between two and nine times. The chain carries TRBV7-9 and TRBJ1-1; 8 bases fit TRBD1. This CDR3 is 15 amino acids long. With 5 bases clipped from V and 3 bases from J, the junction kept 8 bases outside the gene matches. Germline values: CDR1 SEHNR, CDR2 FQNEAQ (reference sequence). CDR3 sequence: CASSSRGRVDTEAFF. CDR3 DNA sequence: TGTGCCAGCAGCAGCAGGGGGCGGGTCGACACTGAAGCTTTCTTT.

This clone was counted a single time. The chain couples TRBV21-1 to TRBJ2-7; the table's TRBD2 call for D was not verified on the DNA. TRBV21-1 is described as a pseudogene. The CDR3 length is 16 residues. The CDR3 spells CASSKGTSGYSYEQYV. CDR3 DNA sequence: TGTGCCAGCAGCAAAGGGACTAGCGGATACTCCTACGAGCAGTACGTC.

The V call is TRBV6-1, the J call TRBJ1-2, with D maybe TRBD1 (6 bases). The germline gives CDR1 MNHNS, CDR2 SASEGT. The V and J ends lost 3 bases and 7 bases respectively, with 12 bases between them. The CDR3 spans 13 residues. CDR3: CASSEVRGSGYTF. The DNA for the CDR3 is TGTGCCAGCAGTGAGGTCAGGGGTAGTGGCTACACCTTC.

The V call is TRBV7-3, the J call TRBJ2-1; D is uncertain. The germline V gene has CDR1 SGHTA and CDR2 FQGTGA. This CDR3 contains 13 residues. V lost 1 base and J lost 10, with 11 bases in between. CDR3 loop: CASSLIRASEQFF. The CDR3 DNA sequence: TGTGCCAGCAGCTTAATTCGAGCGTCCGAGCAGTTCTTC.

V gene TRBV29-1 combines with J gene TRBJ1-1; no clear D gene. V lost 7 bases and J 1 base, leaving 7 bases between the germline ends. This CDR3 region has 11 residues. The germline CDR1 and CDR2 sequences are SQVTM and ANQGSEA. The CDR3 is CSAQRNTEAFF. CDR3 sequence (DNA): TGCAGCGCACAAAGGAACACTGAAGCTTTCTTT.

A few counts support this clone. The chain uses TRBV29-1 and TRBJ1-2, with D possibly matching TRBD1 (5 bases). Between the trimmed V and J ends, which lost 3 bases and 5 bases, there was a span of 19 bases. Germline CDR1 and CDR2: SQVTM and ANQGSEA. The CDR3 totals 15 residues. CDR3 coding DNA: TGCAGCGTTGAGGGCAGGGAGGATGCTCTGTATGGCTACACCTTC. This encodes CSVEGREDALYGYTF. The variable domain in full, completed from reference TRBV29-1 and TRBJ1-2, reads SAVISQKPSRDICQRGTSLTIQCQVDSQVTMMFWYRQQPGQSLTLIATANQGSEATYESGFVIDKFPISRPNLTFSTLTVSNMSPEDSSIYLCSVEGREDALYGYTFGSGTRLTVV.

The rearrangement uses TRBV6-5 and TRBJ1-2, with 7 bases matching TRBD1. This CDR3 comprises 13 residues. The V gene end was trimmed by 10 bases and the J gene end by 0 bases; junction bases not matched to a gene: 5. Germline assignment: CDR1 MNHEY and CDR2 SVGAGI. CDR3 sequence reads: CATTGAANYGYTF. The CDR3 coding sequence is TGTGCCACAACAGGGGCGGCTAACTATGGCTACACCTTC.

The chain links TRBV7-2 to TRBJ1-2, with unresolved D. The germline V and J ends were trimmed by 1 base and 5 bases, with 11 bases remaining between them. The CDR3 has 14 amino acids. From germline, CDR1 is SGHTA and CDR2 FQGNSA. CDR3 sequence reads: CASSLDPGIYGYTF. CDR3 in DNA: TGTGCCAGCAGCTTAGACCCGGGGATATATGGCTACACCTTC.

The V call is TRBV4-2, the J call TRBJ1-1; no firm D call. The V end lost 0 bases, the J end lost 0 bases, and 14 bases lay between the germline ends. The length of the CDR3 is 17 residues. Germline V gene data show CDR1 as LGHNA and CDR2 as YNFKEQ. CDR3 coding DNA: TGTGCCAGCAGCCAAGATGAGAGGGTTCGGATGAACACTGAAGCTTTCTTT. This translates into CASSQDERVRMNTEAFF.

V is TRBV7-2 and J is TRBJ2-1; 14 bases are shared with TRBD2. The CDR3 consists of 16 residues. From germline, CDR1 is SGHTA and CDR2 FQGNSA. V was clipped by 6 bases and J by 9 bases; unmatched bases: 10. The CDR3 DNA reads as TGTGCCAGCAGTCCAGGACTAGCGGGAGGATATGGTGAGCAGTTCTTC. It encodes CASSPGLAGGYGEQFF. Supplemented by reference TRBV7-2 and TRBJ2-1, the full variable domain reads GAGVSQSPSNKVTEKGKDVELRCDPISGHTALYWYRQSLGQGLEFLIYFQGNSAPDKSGLPSDRFSAERTGGSVSTLTIQRTQQEDSAVYLCASSPGLAGGYGEQFFGPGTRLTVL.

The chain recombines TRBV4-1 with TRBJ2-4, with D tentatively TRBD1 (7 bases). Looked up from germline, CDR1 is MGHRA and CDR2 is YSYEKL. The CDR3 loop spans 18 amino acids. V was trimmed by 3 bases and J by 0 bases, leaving 18 bases between them. The CDR3 region is CASSQGRQGLLAKNIQYF. Here the CDR3 DNA reads TGCGCCAGCAGCCAGGGTAGACAGGGACTCCTAGCCAAAAACATTCAGTACTTC.

This chain joins TRBV29-1 and TRBJ1-2; the match to TRBD1 covers 8 bases. Germline CDR1 is SQVTM and CDR2 is ANQGSEA. The CDR3 contains 14 residues. V trimming: 6 bases; J trimming: 6 bases; junction bases outside the gene matches: 12. Written as DNA, the CDR3 is TGCAGCGTGGGGACCAGGGGGCGCGGTGATGGCTACACCTTC. Translating gives CSVGTRGRGDGYTF.